The 6 T cell receptor beta chains below come from one sample, sequenced in a study of control samples from healthy donors and cancer patients. TCRdb's copy holds only in-frame clones and misses some; the assay was immunoSEQ multiplex PCR. This sample has roughly 120,000 clones, with roughly 90% found just once. Sequencing was done on a sample of blood. The receptors were sampled from a woman under 30 in good health.

V usage is TRBV4-3 and J usage is TRBJ2-1; D is ambiguous. Germline assignment: CDR1 LGHNA and CDR2 YSLEER. V was clipped by 0 bases and J by 8 bases, with 14 bases between them. The CDR3 consists of 15 residues. CDR3 nucleotides: TGCGCCAGCAGCCAAGATTCAAATCTAGACTATGAGCAGTTCTTC. Its protein product is CASSQDSNLDYEQFF.

The V and J genes are TRBV30 and TRBJ1-3; maybe TRBD1 (5 bases). This CDR3 spans 14 amino acids. The ends were cut back, 4 bases at V and 1 base at J, with 11 bases in the middle. Germline assignment: CDR1 GTSNPN and CDR2 SVGIG (reference sequence). The CDR3 region is CAWTAGGSGNTIYF. CDR3 coding DNA: TGTGCCTGGACCGCCGGGGGATCTGGAAACACCATATATTTT.

The chain couples TRBV4-3 to TRBJ1-2; a possible D gene is TRBD1 (5 bases). The CDR3 contains 16 residues. V was shortened by 0 bases and J by 4 bases, with 15 bases between the two germline ends. CDR1 and CDR2 from the germline V gene are LGHNA and YSLEER. The CDR3 protein is CASSQDDSPRPYGYTF. The CDR3, as DNA: TGCGCCAGCAGCCAAGATGACAGCCCCCGGCCCTATGGCTACACCTTC.

This clone was counted once. The CDR3: CASSSGLADYEQYF. Written as DNA, the CDR3 is TGTGCCAGCAGCTCGGGGCTAGCTGACTACGAGCAGTACTTC. The chain links TRBV7-9 to TRBJ2-7; possibly TRBD1 or TRBD2 for D (5 bases each). This CDR3 region has 14 residues. V was pared by 4 bases and J by 3 bases, with 13 bases between. Germline lookup yields CDR1 SEHNR and CDR2 FQNEAQ (reference sequence). The full variable domain, with the rest looked up from reference TRBV7-9 and TRBJ2-7, is DTGVSQNPRHKITKRGQNVTFRCDPISEHNRLYWYRQTLGQGPEFLTYFQNEAQLEKSRLLSDRFSAERPKGSFSTLEIQRTEQGDSAMYLCASSSGLADYEQYFGPGTRLTVT.

V gene TRBV20-1 combines with J gene TRBJ2-7; D may correspond to TRBD1 or TRBD2 (5 bases each). The CDR3 covers 15 residues. The V end lost 3 bases, the J end lost 4 bases, and 19 bases lay between the germline ends. CDR1 is DFQATT and CDR2 is SNEGSKA in the germline V gene (reference sequence). The DNA for the CDR3 is TGCAGTGCTAGTGGGATGGGTGGGACCACGTACGAGCAGTACTTC. This codes for CSASGMGGTTYEQYF.

V is TRBV7-9 and J is TRBJ2-1; 7 nucleotides match TRBD2. The ends lost 5 bases at V and 1 base at J; junction bases unmatched: 5. Germline-derived CDR1 and CDR2 are SEHNR and FQNEAQ (reference sequence). This CDR3 is built from 15 residues. The DNA of the CDR3 is TGTGCCAGCAGCCCAAATAGCGGGTCCTACAATGAGCAGTTCTTC. This encodes CASSPNSGSYNEQFF. The whole variable domain, filled in from reference TRBV7-9 and TRBJ2-1, reads DTGVSQNPRHKITKRGQNVTFRCDPISEHNRLYWYRQTLGQGPEFLTYFQNEAQLEKSRLLSDRFSAERPKGSFSTLEIQRTEQGDSAMYLCASSPNSGSYNEQFFGPGTRLTVL.